Presented here are 20 T cell receptor beta chains from one specimen sequenced in a study of T cell repertoires in cytomegalovirus infection. TCRdb re-derived calls from the reads in MiXCR, one entry per CDR3 protein. The sample holds around 230,000 distinct CDR3 sequences; around two fifths are singletons and the top ten take 55% to 60%. These receptors have no identified antigens. The input for sequencing was CD8+ T cells from cultured PBMCs, taken from culture after CMV antigen stimulation. The receptors originated from a human donor in good health (CMV status not recorded). Some clones in this sample may be carry-over from other donors' samples.

This rearrangement joins TRBV7-6 to TRBJ2-7; tentatively, D is TRBD2 (6 bases). Germline CDR1 and CDR2: SGHVS and FNYEAQ. Trimming stripped 4 bases from V and 2 bases from J, with 15 bases between. The CDR3 consists of 15 residues. The CDR3 region has the DNA TGTGCCAGCAGCTCCTTAGCGGCCCCTACCTACGAGCAGTACTTC. It specifies CASSSLAAPTYEQYF. Based on the CDR3 plus reference TRBV7-6 and TRBJ2-7, the full variable domain is GAGVSQSPRYKVTKRGQDVALRCDPISGHVSLYWYRQALGQGPEFLTYFNYEAQQDKSGLPNDRFSAERPEGSISTLTIQRTEQRDSAMYRCASSSLAAPTYEQYFGPGTRLTVT.

CDR3: CASSTDPGGYEQYF. CDR3 coding DNA: TGTGCCAGCAGCACTGACCCAGGCGGCTACGAGCAGTACTTC. This rearrangement joins TRBV27 to TRBJ2-7; no firm D call. CDR3 size: 14 residues. V lost 6 bases to trimming and J lost 3 bases, with 15 bases between them. Germline-derived CDR1 and CDR2 are MNHEY and SMNVEV (reference sequence).

The chain is built from TRBV20-1 and TRBJ1-6, with D uncertain. V was pared by 1 base and J by 9 bases, with 13 bases between. Germline CDR1 DFQATT, CDR2 SNEGSKA (reference sequence). This CDR3 spans 14 amino acids. CDR3 DNA sequence: TGCAGTGCTAGAGTTCGGGTGGAAGGTTCACCCCTCCACTTT. It is translated as CSARVRVEGSPLHF.

In its sample, this clonotype was seen a few times. The chain employs TRBV27 and TRBJ1-2; no reliable D call. Looked up from germline, CDR1 is MNHEY and CDR2 is SMNVEV (reference sequence). V lost 5 bases, J lost 4 bases, and 14 bases lay in between. The CDR3 has 14 amino acids. The CDR3 sequence: CASSPITEIYGYTF. Written as DNA, the CDR3 is TGTGCCAGCAGTCCCATAACCGAAATCTATGGCTACACCTTC.

This clonotype was observed a handful of times. The rearrangement joins TRBV4-2 to TRBJ1-5; D possibly corresponds to TRBD1 (5 bases). This CDR3 is 14 amino acids long. V shed 0 bases and J shed 6 bases, with 9 bases lying between them. Per germline, CDR1 LGHNA and CDR2 YNFKEQ. The CDR3 sequence: CASSQESGIQPQHF. For the CDR3, the DNA is TGTGCCAGCAGCCAAGAGTCAGGGATTCAGCCCCAGCATTTT.

V is TRBV7-6 and J is TRBJ2-1; unclear D gene. Germline V lookup: CDR1 SGHVS, CDR2 FNYEAQ. Trimming pared 5 bases from V and 5 bases from J, leaving 16 bases between. The CDR3 runs 15 residues. CDR3 coding DNA: TGTGCCAGCAGCCCCGTAAAAGGGCGGAACAATGAGCAGTTCTTC. This gives the protein CASSPVKGRNNEQFF. Full variable domain (rest looked up from reference TRBV7-6 and TRBJ2-1): GAGVSQSPRYKVTKRGQDVALRCDPISGHVSLYWYRQALGQGPEFLTYFNYEAQQDKSGLPNDRFSAERPEGSISTLTIQRTEQRDSAMYRCASSPVKGRNNEQFFGPGTRLTVL.

The rearrangement joins TRBV28 to TRBJ2-4; D is ambiguous. Germline assignment: CDR1 MDHEN and CDR2 SYDVKM. V was trimmed by 5 bases and J by 1 base, leaving 15 bases between them. This CDR3 is 16 amino acids long. The CDR3 spells CASSPTLLGAKNIQYF. The CDR3 DNA reads TGTGCCAGCAGTCCGACGCTTCTAGGGGCCAAAAACATTCAGTACTTC.

V usage is TRBV10-3 and J usage is TRBJ2-2; TRBD2 might be the D (6 bases). CDR1 is ENHRY, CDR2 SYGVKD, per germline. The CDR3 spans 17 residues. The germline V and J ends were trimmed by 6 bases and 0 bases, with 17 bases remaining between them. CDR3 in amino acids: CAIRITSRRSNTGELFF. CDR3 in DNA: TGTGCCATCAGAATTACTAGCCGGAGATCGAACACCGGGGAGCTGTTTTTT.

This clonotype appeared a few times. The chain couples TRBV7-9 to TRBJ2-3; D tentatively fits TRBD1 or TRBD2 (5 bases each). The germline V and J ends were trimmed by 8 bases and 5 bases, with 17 bases remaining between them. This CDR3 is 14 amino acids long. CDR1 is SEHNR, CDR2 FQNEAQ, per germline (reference sequence). The CDR3 coding sequence is TGTGCCAGCTCAGGGCCAAGACTATTAGATACGCAGTATTTT. Translated, it gives CASSGPRLLDTQYF.

This clonotype was seen more than once but under ten times. The gene calls are TRBV6-1 and TRBJ1-1; no clear D gene. V dropped 7 bases and J dropped 2 bases, with 11 bases sitting between them. The CDR3 runs 13 residues. The germline V gene encodes CDR1 MNHNS and CDR2 SASEGT. In nucleotides, the CDR3 is TGTGCCAGCAACAAGGGTTTAAACACTGAAGCTTTCTTT. Its translation: CASNKGLNTEAFF.

Only a few counts were recorded for this clonotype. This chain uses TRBV20-1 with TRBJ1-1; D remains unclear. The CDR3 spans 12 residues. The germline V gene has CDR1 DFQATT and CDR2 SNEGSKA (reference sequence). V lost 2 bases and J 3 bases, leaving 7 bases between the germline ends. CDR3 nucleotide sequence: TGCAGTGCTAGAATCCGGGACACTGAAGCTTTCTTT. Residues: CSARIRDTEAFF.

The V gene is TRBV7-4, the J gene TRBJ2-7; 7 bases line up with TRBD1. The CDR3 consists of 12 residues. V trimming: 6 bases; J trimming: 5 bases; junction bases outside the gene matches: 4. The germline V gene encodes CDR1 SGHVT and CDR2 SQSDAQ. The DNA of the CDR3 is TGTGCCAGCAGACGAGGGACAGACGAGCAGTACTTC. As protein: CASRRGTDEQYF.

This clonotype has just one count. For the CDR3, the DNA is TGTGCCACCAGTGGGGGACGACAGGGCCTACAAGAGACCCAGTACTTC. This gives the protein CATSGGRQGLQETQYF. The rearrangement uses TRBV24-1 and TRBJ2-5; TRBD1 matches at 7 bases. The CDR3 totals 16 residues. The V segment lost 5 bases and the J segment 2 bases; nucleotides outside the gene matches: 10. Germline V lookup: CDR1 KGHDR, CDR2 SFDVKD.

This clonotype was recorded a few times. V and J are TRBV7-4 and TRBJ1-2; D not certain. The V and J ends lost 0 bases and 10 bases respectively, with 6 bases between them. CDR3 size: 11 residues. Germline V lookup: CDR1 SGHVT, CDR2 SQSDAQ. The CDR3 protein is CASSLAGSYTF. In DNA, the CDR3 is TGTGCCAGCAGCTTAGCGGGGTCCTACACCTTC.

V and J are TRBV29-1 and TRBJ2-2, with D tentatively TRBD1 (6 bases). This CDR3 is 14 amino acids long. V was clipped by 7 bases and J by 2 bases, with 14 bases between them. Germline lookup yields CDR1 SQVTM and CDR2 ANQGSEA. The CDR3 loop reads CSAETGFNTGELFF. The CDR3 DNA reads as TGCAGCGCCGAAACAGGGTTTAACACCGGGGAGCTGTTTTTT.

The rearrangement joins TRBV9 to TRBJ2-7, with unresolved D. V dropped 0 bases and J dropped 9 bases, with 16 bases sitting between them. The germline V gene encodes CDR1 SGDLS and CDR2 YYNGEE. The CDR3 loop spans 14 amino acids. The CDR3 DNA sequence: TGTGCCAGCAGCGTAGGAACAGAAGTAGTCGGGCAGTACTTC. It codes for CASSVGTEVVGQYF.

The gene calls are TRBV29-1 and TRBJ1-1, with no clear D. Trimming stripped 7 bases from V and 0 bases from J, with 15 bases between. Looked up from germline, CDR1 is SQVTM and CDR2 is ANQGSEA. There are 14 residues in the CDR3. CDR3: CSAQVGRLNTEAFF. The CDR3, as DNA: TGCAGCGCCCAAGTTGGACGGCTGAACACTGAAGCTTTCTTT.

This rearrangement joins TRBV6-1 to TRBJ2-3; D ambiguous. Germline values: CDR1 MNHNS, CDR2 SASEGT. V lost 7 bases and J lost 6, with 14 bases in between. The CDR3 length is 13 residues. For the CDR3, the DNA is TGTGCCAGCACCTTAAAGAGAGCGGATACGCAGTATTTT. It specifies CASTLKRADTQYF.

The sample holds many counts of this clonotype. This sequence joins TRBV7-2 and TRBJ1-2; D is unclear. The CDR3 runs to 14 residues. Trimming took off 3 bases at V and 4 bases at J, with 12 bases between the two ends. Germline CDR1 reads SGHTA; CDR2 reads FQGNSA. CDR3: CASSLPFPLYGYTF. The CDR3 DNA reads as TGTGCCAGCAGCTTGCCATTTCCCCTCTATGGCTACACCTTC. Together with reference TRBV7-2 and TRBJ1-2, the CDR3 gives the full variable domain: GAGVSQSPSNKVTEKGKDVELRCDPISGHTALYWYRQSLGQGLEFLIYFQGNSAPDKSGLPSDRFSAERTGGSVSTLTIQRTQQEDSAVYLCASSLPFPLYGYTFGSGTRLTVV.

The chain recombines TRBV28 with TRBJ1-1; the D is unclear. The CDR3 totals 11 residues. CDR1 is MDHEN and CDR2 is SYDVKM in the germline V gene. V dropped 1 base and J dropped 3 bases, with 0 bases sitting between them. The CDR3 sequence: CASSLYTEAFF. The CDR3 region has the DNA TGTGCCAGCAGTTTATACACTGAAGCTTTCTTT.